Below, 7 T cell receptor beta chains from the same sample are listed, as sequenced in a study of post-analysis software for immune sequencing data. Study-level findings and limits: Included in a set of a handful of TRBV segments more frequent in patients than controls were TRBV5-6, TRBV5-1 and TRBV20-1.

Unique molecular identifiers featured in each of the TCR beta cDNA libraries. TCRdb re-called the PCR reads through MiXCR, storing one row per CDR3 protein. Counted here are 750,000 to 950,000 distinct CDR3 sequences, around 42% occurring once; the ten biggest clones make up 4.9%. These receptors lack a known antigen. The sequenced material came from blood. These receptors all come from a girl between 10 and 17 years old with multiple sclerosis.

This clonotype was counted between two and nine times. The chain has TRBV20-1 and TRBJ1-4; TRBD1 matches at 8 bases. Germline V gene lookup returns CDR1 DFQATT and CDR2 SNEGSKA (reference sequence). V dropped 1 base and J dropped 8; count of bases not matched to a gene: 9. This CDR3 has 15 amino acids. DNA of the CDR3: TGCAGTGCTAGAGGCCCAGGACAGGGAGGAGAAAAACTGTTTTTT. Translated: CSARGPGQGGEKLFF.

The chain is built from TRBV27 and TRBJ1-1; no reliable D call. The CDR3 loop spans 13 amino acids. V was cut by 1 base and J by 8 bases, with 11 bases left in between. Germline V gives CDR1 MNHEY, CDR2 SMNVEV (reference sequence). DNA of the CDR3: TGTGCCAGCAGTTTATTATCCGGATTAGAAGCTTTCTTT. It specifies CASSLLSGLEAFF.

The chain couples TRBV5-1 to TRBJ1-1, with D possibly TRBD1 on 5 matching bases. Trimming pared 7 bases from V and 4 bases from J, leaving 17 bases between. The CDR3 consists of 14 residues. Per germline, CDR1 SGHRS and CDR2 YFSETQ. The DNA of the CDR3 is TGCGCCAGCTACCCCGGGGGGGGTTCCACTGAAGCTTTCTTT. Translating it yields CASYPGGGSTEAFF.

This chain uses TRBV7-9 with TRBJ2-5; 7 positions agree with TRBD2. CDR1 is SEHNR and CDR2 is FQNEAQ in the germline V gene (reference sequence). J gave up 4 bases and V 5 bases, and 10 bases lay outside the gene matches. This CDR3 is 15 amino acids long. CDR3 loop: CASSPAAGIVETQYF. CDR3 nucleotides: TGTGCCAGCAGCCCAGCAGCGGGAATCGTAGAGACCCAGTACTTC.

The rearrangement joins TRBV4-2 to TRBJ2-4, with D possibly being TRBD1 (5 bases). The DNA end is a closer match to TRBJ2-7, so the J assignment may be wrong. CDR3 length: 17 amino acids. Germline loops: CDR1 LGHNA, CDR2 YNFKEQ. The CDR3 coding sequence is TGTGCCAGCAGCCAGCCCCCCGAGACAGTGGCGACCTACGAGCAGTACTTC. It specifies CASSQPPETVATYEQYF.

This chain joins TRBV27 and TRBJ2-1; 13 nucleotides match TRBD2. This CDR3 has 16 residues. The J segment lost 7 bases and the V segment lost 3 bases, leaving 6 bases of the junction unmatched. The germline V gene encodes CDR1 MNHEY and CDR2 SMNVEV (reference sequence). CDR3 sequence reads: CASSFGGLAGWNEQFF. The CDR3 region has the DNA TGTGCCAGCAGTTTCGGGGGACTAGCGGGATGGAATGAGCAGTTCTTC.

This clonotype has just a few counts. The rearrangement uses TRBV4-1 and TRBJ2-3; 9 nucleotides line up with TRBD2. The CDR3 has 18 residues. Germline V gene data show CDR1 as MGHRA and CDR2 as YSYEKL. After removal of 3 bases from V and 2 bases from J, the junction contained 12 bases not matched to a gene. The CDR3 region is CASSQEGTGTSTTDTQYF. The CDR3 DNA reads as TGCGCCAGCAGCCAGGAAGGGACCGGGACTAGCACCACAGATACGCAGTATTTT.